The sequence of this T cell receptor (beta chain) was determined in a study of early T cells in non-severe SARS-CoV-2 infection (dated by TCRdb to the early 2020s). With regard to the full study: Bulk RNA from unsorted whole blood was used for TCR sequencing, so alpha and beta chains could not be paired. Overall study results and their limits: VDJdb matching was skewed toward anti-spike CD8 responses and likely underestimated virus-specific expansions, missing private and CD4 specificities.

Library generation was performed with 5' RACE. The data were produced on a NextSeq 500. The TCR library protocol attached unique molecular identifiers to individual cDNA molecules to correct for sequencing error and PCR bias. Both TCR alpha and beta chains were sequenced, and tight co-correlation was observed between alpha and beta sequence abundances in each sample. As for the authors' bioinformatics: V gene, J gene and CDR3 annotation of TCR sequences was performed with Decombinator V4. TCRs were defined as expanded if a significant change between any two time points was detected under a Poisson model with p below 0.0001. Abundances of TCRs were expressed as counts per million after normalisation to the total number of TCRs sequenced in each sample. MAIT TCRs were defined by TRAV1-2 paired with TRAJ12, TRAJ20 or TRAJ33, and iNKT TCRs by TRAV10 paired with TRAJ18. VDJdb, accessed 1 November 2021, was searched for CMV, EBV and SARS-CoV-2 annotated TCRs, with TCRs annotated for multiple antigens excluded. TCRdb applied fastp at Q25 and MiXCR to the public reads, then kept only in-frame beta chains. Under each unique CDR3 protein, matching rows form one entry showing the most common genes and DNA. It is TCRdb's table, rather than the study itself, that gives the V and J calls and clone size. For this sample there are tens of thousands of distinct CDR3 sequences; roughly 12% appear just once. The leading ten clones occupy 6.5% of the sample.

This was a case-control study nested in a cohort of healthcare workers in London, UK, who had nasopharyngeal swab PCR tests and blood samples taken every week. Healthcare workers were recruited during the week of the UK lockdown, between 23 and 31 March 2020, and followed weekly for up to roughly 15 weeks. In regard to this clonotype: It has no known antigen specificity. Per-base quality was not reported, and no clone a single base away is much larger than it.

V loses 1 base of germline sequence and J loses 2 bases, and the interval between the two ends is 14 bases. Per the germline V gene, SGHTA is the CDR1 and FQGTGA is the CDR2. The CDR3 sequence holds 16 residues, the cysteine and phenylalanine included. CDR3 DNA only is kept here, 48 bases in frame from base 1. The sample was whole blood. Here the chain combines TRBV7-3 and TRBJ2-5, with no confidently assigned D gene. This TCR derives from an adult who was a healthcare worker with PCR-confirmed SARS-CoV-2 infection or an uninfected control (not recorded which). The CDR3 protein is CASSLNPGLEQETQYF. The DNA sequence is given as TGTGCCAGCAGCTTAAACCCAGGATTGGAGCAAGAGACCCAGTACTTC.